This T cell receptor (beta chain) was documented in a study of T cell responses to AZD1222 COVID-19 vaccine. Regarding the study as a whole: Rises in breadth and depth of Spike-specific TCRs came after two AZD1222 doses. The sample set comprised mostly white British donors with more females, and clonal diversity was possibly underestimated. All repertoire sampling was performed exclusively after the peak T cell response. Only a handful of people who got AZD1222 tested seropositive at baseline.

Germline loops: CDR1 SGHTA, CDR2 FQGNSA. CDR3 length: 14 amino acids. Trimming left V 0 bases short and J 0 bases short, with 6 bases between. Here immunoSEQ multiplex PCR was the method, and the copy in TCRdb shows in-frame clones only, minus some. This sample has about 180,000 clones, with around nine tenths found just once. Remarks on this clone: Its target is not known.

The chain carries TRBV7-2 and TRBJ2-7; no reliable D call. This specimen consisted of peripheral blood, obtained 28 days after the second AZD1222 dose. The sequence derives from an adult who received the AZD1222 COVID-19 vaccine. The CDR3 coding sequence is TGTGCCAGCAGCTTAGCCCCGAACTCCTACGAGCAGTACTTC. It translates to CASSLAPNSYEQYF.